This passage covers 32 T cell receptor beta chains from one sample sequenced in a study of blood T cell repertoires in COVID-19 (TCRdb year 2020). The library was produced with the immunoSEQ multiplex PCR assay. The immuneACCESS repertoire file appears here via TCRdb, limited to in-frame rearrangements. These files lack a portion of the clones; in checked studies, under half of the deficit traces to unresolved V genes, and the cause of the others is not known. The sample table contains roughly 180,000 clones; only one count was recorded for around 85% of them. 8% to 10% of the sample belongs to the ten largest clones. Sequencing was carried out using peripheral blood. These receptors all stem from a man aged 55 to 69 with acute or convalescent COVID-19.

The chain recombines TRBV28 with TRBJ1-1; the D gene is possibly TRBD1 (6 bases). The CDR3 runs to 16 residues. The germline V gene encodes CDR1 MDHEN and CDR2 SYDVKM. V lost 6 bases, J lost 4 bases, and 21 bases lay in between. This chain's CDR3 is CASRETLGGRGTEAFF. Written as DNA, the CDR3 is TGTGCCAGCAGAGAAACCCTGGGGGGGCGGGGCACTGAAGCTTTCTTT.

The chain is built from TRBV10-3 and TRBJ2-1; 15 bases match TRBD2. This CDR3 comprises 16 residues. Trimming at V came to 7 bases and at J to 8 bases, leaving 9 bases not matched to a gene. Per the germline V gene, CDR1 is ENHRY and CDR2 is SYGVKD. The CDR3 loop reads CAINGLGLAGGDEQFF. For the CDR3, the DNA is TGTGCCATCAATGGGCTGGGACTAGCGGGAGGTGATGAGCAGTTCTTC.

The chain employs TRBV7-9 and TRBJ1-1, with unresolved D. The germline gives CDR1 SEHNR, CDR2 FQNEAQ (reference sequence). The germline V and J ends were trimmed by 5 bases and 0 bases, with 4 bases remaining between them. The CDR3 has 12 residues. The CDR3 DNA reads TGTGCCAGCAGCCGTATGAACACTGAAGCTTTCTTT. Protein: CASSRMNTEAFF.

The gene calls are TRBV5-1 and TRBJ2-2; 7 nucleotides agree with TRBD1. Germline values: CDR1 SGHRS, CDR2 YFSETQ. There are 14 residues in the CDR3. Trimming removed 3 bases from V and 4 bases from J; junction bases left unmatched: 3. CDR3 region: CASSWGQSTGELFF. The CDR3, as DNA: TGCGCCAGCAGCTGGGGACAGAGCACCGGGGAGCTGTTTTTT.

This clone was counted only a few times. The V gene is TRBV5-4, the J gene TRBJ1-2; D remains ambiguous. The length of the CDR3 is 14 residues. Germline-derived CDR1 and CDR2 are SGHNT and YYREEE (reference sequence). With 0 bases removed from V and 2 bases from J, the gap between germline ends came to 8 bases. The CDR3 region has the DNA TGTGCCAGCAGCTTGGAGCGGCGGAACTATGGCTACACCTTC. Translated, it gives CASSLERRNYGYTF.

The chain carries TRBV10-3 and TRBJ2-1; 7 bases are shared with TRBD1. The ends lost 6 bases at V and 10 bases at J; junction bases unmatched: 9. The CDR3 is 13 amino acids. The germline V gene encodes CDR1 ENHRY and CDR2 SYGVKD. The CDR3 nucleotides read TGTGCCATCAGGGCCGACAGGGCAGACGAGCAGTTCTTC. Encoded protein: CAIRADRADEQFF.

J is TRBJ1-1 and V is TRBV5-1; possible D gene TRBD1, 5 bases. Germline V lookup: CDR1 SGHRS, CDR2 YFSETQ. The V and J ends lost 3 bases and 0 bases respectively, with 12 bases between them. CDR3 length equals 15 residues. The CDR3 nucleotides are TGCGCCAGCAGCTCTGGGGGGACTCTGAACACTGAAGCTTTCTTT. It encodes CASSSGGTLNTEAFF.

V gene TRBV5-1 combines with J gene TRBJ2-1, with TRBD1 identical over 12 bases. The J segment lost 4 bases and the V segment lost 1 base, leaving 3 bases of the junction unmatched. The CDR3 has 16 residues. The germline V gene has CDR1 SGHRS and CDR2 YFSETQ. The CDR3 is CASSLWGQGAYNEQFF. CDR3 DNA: TGCGCCAGCAGCTTGTGGGGACAGGGGGCGTACAATGAGCAGTTCTTC. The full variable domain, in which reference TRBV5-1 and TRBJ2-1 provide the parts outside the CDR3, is KAGVTQTPRYLIKTRGQQVTLSCSPISGHRSVSWYQQTPGQGLQFLFEYFSETQRNKGNFPGRFSGRQFSNSRSEMNVSTLELGDSALYLCASSLWGQGAYNEQFFGPGTRLTVL.

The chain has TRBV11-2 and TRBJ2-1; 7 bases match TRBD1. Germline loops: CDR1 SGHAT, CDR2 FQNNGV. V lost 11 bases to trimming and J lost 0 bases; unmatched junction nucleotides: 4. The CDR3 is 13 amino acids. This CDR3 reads CAAGGSSYNEQFF. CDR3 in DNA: TGTGCCGCAGGGGGTAGCTCCTACAATGAGCAGTTCTTC.

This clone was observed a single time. CDR3 residues: CSGKGMDTEAFF. The CDR3 DNA is TGCAGCGGCAAGGGGATGGACACTGAAGCTTTCTTT. The V call is TRBV29-1, the J call TRBJ1-1; tentative D call: TRBD1 (5 bases). Germline V gene lookup returns CDR1 SQVTM and CDR2 ANQGSEA. The length of the CDR3 is 12 residues. V shed 7 bases and J shed 3 bases, with 12 bases lying between them.

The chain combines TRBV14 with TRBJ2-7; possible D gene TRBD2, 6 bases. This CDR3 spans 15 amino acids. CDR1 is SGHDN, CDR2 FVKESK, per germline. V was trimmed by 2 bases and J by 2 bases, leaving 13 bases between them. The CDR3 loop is CASSQIRDFTYEQYF. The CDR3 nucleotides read TGTGCCAGCAGCCAAATCCGGGACTTCACCTACGAGCAGTACTTC.

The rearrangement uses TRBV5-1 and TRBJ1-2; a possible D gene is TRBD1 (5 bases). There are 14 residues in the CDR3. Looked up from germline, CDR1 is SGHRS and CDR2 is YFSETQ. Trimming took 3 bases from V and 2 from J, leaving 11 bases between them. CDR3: CASSSGGENYGYTF. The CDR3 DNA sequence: TGCGCCAGCAGCTCCGGGGGAGAGAACTATGGCTACACCTTC.

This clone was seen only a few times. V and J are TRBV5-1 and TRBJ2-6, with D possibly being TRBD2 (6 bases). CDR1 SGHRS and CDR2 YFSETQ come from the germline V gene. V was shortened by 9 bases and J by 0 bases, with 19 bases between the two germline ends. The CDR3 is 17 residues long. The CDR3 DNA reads TGCGCCACCAACCGGGACTTAGATGGCTCTGGGGCCAACGTCCTGACTTTC. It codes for CATNRDLDGSGANVLTF.

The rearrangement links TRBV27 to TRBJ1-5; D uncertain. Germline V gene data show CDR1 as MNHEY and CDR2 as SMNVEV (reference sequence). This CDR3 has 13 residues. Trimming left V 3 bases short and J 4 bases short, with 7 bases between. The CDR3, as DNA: TGTGCCAGCAGTTTGGGCCCTAATCAGCCCCAGCATTTT. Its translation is CASSLGPNQPQHF.

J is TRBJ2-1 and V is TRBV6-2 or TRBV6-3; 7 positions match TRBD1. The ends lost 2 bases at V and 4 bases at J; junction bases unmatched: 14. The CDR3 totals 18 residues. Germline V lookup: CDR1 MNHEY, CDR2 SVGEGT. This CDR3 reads CASSYPTPGTVFYNEQFF. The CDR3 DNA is TGTGCCAGCAGTTACCCTACCCCCGGGACAGTATTTTACAATGAGCAGTTCTTC.

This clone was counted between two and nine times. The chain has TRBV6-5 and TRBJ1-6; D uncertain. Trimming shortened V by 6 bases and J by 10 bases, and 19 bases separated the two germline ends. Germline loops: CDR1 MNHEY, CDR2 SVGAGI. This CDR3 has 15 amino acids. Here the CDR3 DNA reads TGTGCCAGCAGCCCCCCGAGCCCGAGAGGCTCACCCCTCCACTTT. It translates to CASSPPSPRGSPLHF.

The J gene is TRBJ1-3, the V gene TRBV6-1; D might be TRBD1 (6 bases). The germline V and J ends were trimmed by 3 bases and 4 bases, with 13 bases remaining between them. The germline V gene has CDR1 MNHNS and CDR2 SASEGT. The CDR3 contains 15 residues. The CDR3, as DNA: TGTGCCAGCAGTGAGGTCAGGGGTAAAGGAAACACCATATATTTT. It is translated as CASSEVRGKGNTIYF.

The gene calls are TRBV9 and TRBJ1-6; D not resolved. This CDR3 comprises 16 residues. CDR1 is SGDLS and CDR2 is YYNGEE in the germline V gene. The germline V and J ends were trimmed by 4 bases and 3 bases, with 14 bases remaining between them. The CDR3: CASSSGLGYYNSPLHF. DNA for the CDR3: TGTGCCAGCAGCTCGGGATTGGGATACTATAATTCACCCCTCCACTTT.

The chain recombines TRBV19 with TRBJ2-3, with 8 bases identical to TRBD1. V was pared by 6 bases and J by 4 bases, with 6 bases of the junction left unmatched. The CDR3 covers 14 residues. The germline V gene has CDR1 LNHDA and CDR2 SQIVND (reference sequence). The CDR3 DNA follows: TGTGCCAGTAGCAGGACAGGGAATCCAGATACGCAGTATTTT. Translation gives CASSRTGNPDTQYF.

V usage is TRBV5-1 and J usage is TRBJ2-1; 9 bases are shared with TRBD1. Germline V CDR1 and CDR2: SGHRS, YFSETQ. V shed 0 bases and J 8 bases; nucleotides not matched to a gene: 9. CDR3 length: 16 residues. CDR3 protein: CASSLAGGQGRYEQFF. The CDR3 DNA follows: TGCGCCAGCAGCTTGGCAGGGGGACAGGGCCGGTATGAGCAGTTCTTC.

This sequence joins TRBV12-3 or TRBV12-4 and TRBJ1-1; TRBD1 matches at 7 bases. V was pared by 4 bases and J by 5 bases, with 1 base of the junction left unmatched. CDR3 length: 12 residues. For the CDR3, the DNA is TGTGCCAGCAGTTCCAGGGGGACTGAAGCTTTCTTT. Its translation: CASSSRGTEAFF.

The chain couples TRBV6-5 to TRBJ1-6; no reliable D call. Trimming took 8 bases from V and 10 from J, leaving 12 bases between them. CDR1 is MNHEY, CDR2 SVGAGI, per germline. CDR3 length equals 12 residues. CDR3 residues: CASGAWRSPLHF. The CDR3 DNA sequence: TGTGCCAGCGGCGCCTGGCGGTCACCCCTCCACTTT.

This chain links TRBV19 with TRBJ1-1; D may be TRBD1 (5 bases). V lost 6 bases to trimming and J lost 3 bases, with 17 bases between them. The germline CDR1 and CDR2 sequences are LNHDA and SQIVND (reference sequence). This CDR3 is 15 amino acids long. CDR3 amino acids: CASRTRDGGYTEAFF. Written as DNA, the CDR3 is TGTGCCAGTAGGACCCGGGACGGGGGGTACACTGAAGCTTTCTTT. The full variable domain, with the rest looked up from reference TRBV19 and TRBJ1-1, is DGGITQSPKYLFRKEGQNVTLSCEQNLNHDAMYWYRQDPGQGLRLIYYSQIVNDFQKGDIAEGYSVSREKKESFPLTVTSAQKNPTAFYLCASRTRDGGYTEAFFGQGTRLTVV.

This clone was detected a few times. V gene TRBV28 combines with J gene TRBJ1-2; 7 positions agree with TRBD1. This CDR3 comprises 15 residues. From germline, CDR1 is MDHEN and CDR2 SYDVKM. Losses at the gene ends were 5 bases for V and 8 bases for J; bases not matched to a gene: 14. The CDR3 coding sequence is TGTGCCAGCAGTCCCCAGGGCAGGGGGTTTGGGGGCTACACCTTC. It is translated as CASSPQGRGFGGYTF.

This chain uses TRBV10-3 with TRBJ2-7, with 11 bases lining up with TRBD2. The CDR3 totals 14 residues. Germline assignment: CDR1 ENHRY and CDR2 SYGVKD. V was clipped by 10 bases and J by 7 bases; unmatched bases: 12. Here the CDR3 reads CATLILAGVGEQYF. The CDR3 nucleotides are TGTGCCACGCTGATACTAGCGGGAGTAGGGGAGCAGTACTTC.

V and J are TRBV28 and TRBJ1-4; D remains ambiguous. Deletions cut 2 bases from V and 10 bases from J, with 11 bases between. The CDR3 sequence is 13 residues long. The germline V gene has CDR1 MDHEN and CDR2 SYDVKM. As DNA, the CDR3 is TGTGCCAGCAGTTTACGGGTTTTTGGAAAACTGTTTTTT. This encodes CASSLRVFGKLFF.

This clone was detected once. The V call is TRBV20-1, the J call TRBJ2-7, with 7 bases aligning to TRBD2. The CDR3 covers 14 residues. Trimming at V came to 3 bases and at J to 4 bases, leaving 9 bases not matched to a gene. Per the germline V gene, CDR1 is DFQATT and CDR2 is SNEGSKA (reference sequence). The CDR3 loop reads CSASWRENRYEQYF. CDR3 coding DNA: TGCAGTGCTAGTTGGCGGGAGAATCGATACGAGCAGTACTTC.

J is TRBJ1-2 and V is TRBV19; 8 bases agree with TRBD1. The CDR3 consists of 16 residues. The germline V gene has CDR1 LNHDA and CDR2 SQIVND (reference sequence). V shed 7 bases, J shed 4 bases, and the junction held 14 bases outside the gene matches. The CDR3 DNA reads TGTGCCAGTATACCGTGGGCAGGGGGCGCGCCCTATGGCTACACCTTC. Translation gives CASIPWAGGAPYGYTF.

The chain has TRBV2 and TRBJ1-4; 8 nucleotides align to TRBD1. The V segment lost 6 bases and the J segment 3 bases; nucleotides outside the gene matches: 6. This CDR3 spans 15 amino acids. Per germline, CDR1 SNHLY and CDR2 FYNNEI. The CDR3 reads CASRPQGAPNEKLFF. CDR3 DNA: TGTGCCAGCAGACCTCAGGGGGCACCTAATGAAAAACTGTTTTTT.

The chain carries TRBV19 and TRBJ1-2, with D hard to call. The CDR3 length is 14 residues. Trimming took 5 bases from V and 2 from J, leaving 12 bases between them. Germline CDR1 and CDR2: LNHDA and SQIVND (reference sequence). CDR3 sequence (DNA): TGTGCCAGTAGTGTGTACGAACTCAACTATGGCTACACCTTC. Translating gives CASSVYELNYGYTF.

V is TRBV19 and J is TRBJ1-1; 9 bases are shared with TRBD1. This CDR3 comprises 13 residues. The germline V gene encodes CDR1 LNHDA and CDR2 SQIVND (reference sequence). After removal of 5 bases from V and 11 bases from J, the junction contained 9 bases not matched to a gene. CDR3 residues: CASSLRTGDMAFF. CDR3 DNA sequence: TGTGCCAGTAGTCTTAGGACAGGGGATATGGCTTTCTTT.

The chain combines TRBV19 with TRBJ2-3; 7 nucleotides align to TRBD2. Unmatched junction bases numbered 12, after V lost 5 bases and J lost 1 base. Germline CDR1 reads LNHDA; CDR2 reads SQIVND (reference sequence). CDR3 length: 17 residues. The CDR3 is CASSSRLAGPGTDTQYF. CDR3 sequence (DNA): TGTGCCAGTAGTTCTCGACTAGCAGGTCCTGGCACAGATACGCAGTATTTT.